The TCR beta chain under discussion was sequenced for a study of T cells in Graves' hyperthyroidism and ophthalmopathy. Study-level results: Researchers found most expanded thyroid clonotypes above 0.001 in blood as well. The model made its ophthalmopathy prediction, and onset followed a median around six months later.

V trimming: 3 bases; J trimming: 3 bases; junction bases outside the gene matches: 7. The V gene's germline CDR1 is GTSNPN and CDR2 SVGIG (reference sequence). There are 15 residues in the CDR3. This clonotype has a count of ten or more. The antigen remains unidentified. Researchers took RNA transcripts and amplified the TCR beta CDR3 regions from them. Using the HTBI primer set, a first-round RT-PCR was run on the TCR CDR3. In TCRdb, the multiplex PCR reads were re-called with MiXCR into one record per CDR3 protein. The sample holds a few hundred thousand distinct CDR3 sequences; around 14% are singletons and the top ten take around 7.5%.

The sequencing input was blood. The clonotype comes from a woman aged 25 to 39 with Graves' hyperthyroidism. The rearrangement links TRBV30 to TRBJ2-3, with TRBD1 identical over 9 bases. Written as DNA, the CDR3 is TGTGCCTGGAGAACCGGGACAGGGCAGACAGATACGCAGTATTTT. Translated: CAWRTGTGQTDTQYF.